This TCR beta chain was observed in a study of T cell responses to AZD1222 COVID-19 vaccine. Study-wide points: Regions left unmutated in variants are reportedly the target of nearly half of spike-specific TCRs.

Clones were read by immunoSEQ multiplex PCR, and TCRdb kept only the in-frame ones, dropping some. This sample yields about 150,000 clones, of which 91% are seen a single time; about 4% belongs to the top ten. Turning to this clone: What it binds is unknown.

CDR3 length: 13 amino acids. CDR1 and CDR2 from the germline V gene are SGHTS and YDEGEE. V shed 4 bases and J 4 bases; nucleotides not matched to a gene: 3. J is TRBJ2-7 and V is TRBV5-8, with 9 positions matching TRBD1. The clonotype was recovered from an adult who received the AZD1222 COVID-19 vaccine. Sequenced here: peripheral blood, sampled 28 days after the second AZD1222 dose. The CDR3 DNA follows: TGTGCCAGCAGCGGGGGACAGGGATACGAGCAGTACTTC. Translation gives CASSGGQGYEQYF.